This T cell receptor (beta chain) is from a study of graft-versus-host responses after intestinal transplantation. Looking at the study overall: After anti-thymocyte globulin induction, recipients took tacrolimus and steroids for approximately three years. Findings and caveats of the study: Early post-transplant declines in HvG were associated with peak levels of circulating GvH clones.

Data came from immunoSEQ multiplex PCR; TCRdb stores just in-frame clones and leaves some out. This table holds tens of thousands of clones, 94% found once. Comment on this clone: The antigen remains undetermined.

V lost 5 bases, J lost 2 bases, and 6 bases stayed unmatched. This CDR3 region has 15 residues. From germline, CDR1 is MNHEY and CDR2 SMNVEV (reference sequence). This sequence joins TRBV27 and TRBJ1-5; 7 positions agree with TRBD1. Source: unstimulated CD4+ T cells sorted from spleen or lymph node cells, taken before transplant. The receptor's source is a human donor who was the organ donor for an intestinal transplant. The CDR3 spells CASSGGDRGNQPQHF. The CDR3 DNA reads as TGTGCCAGCAGTGGGGGCGACAGGGGCAATCAGCCCCAGCATTTT.